The clone carrying this T cell receptor (beta chain) was detected only a few times. The antigen remains unidentified. V lost 1 base, J lost 2 bases, and 12 bases lay in between. This CDR3 has 15 residues. CDR1 is SGHRS, CDR2 YFSETQ, per germline. The data stem from a study of T-cell memory formation after mild COVID-19. The study, taken as a whole, reports: Mainly CM and EM harbored the contracting CD4+ clones; mainly EMRA harbored the CD8+ ones. The finding that pre-infection memory included some responding clones suggested that cross-reactive memory joined.

UMIs and sample barcodes were carried by the TCR alpha and TCR beta cDNA libraries that 5'RACE produced using constant-segment primers. TCRdb processed the 5' RACE reads anew with MiXCR; each CDR3 protein has one entry. The table includes about 49,000 distinct CDR3 sequences, approximately 8% detected once. The receptor's source is a man between 18 and 29 years old who had mild COVID-19 (a few samples of this study predate the infection). Cell type and time point are not known. The sequenced sample was PBMCs or a T cell subset sorted from them (not recorded which). V usage is TRBV5-1 and J usage is TRBJ1-2; weak D call: TRBD1 (5 bases). CDR3 nucleotides: TGCGCCAGCAGCTTGTTTCCGGGGACGAACTATGGCTACACCTTC. Its protein is CASSLFPGTNYGYTF.